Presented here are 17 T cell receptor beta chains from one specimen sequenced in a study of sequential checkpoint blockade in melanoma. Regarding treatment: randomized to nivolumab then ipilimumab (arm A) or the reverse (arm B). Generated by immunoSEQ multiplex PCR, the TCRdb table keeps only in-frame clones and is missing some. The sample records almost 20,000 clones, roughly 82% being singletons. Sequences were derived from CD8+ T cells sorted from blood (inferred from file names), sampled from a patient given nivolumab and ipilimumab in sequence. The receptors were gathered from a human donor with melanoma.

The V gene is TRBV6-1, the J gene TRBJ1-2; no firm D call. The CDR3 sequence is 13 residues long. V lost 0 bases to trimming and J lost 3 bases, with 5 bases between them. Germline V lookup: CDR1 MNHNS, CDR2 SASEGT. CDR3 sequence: CASSEATYYGYTF. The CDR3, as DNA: TGTGCCAGCAGTGAAGCGACTTACTATGGCTACACCTTC.

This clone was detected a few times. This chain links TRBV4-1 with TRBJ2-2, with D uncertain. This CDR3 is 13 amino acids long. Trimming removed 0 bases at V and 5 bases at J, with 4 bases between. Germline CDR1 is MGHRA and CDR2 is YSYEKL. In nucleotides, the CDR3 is TGCGCCAGCAGCCAAGATCGTACCGGGGAGCTGTTTTTT. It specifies CASSQDRTGELFF.

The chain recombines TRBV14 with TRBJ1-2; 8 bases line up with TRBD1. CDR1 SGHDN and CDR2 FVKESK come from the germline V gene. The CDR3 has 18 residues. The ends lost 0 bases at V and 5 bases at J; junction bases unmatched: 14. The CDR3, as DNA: TGTGCCAGCAGCCAAGATTCCCCGGGAATCGACAGGGGTTATGGCTACACCTTC. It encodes CASSQDSPGIDRGYGYTF.

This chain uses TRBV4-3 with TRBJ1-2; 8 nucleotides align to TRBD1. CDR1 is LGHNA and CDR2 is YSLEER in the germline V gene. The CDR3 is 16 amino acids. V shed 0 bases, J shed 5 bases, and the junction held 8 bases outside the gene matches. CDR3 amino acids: CASSQDEDRGGYGYTF. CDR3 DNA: TGCGCCAGCAGCCAAGACGAAGACAGGGGAGGGTATGGCTACACCTTC.

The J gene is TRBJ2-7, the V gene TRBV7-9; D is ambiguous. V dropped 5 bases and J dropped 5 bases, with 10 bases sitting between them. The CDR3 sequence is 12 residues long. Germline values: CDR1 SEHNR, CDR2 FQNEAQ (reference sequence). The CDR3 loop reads CASSPHPNEQYF. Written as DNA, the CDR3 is TGTGCCAGCAGCCCACACCCCAACGAGCAGTACTTC.

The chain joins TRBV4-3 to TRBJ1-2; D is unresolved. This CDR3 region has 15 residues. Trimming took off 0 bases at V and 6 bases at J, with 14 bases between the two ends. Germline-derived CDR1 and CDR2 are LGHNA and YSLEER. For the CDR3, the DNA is TGCGCCAGCAGCCAAGAAGTCGGGGTTTCGGATGGCTACACCTTC. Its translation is CASSQEVGVSDGYTF.

The CDR3 spells CASSFGGYNEQFF. The CDR3 DNA reads TGTGCCAGCAGTTTCGGGGGCTACAATGAGCAGTTCTTC. This chain connects TRBV27 to TRBJ2-1; perhaps TRBD2 as D (6 bases). Germline V gene data show CDR1 as MNHEY and CDR2 as SMNVEV (reference sequence). The length of the CDR3 is 13 residues. V was clipped by 3 bases and J by 3 bases, with 6 bases between them.

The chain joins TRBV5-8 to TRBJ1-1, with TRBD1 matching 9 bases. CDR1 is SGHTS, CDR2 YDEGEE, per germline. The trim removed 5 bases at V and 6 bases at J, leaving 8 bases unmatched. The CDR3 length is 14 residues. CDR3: CASSRWTGEAEAFF. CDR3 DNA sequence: TGTGCCAGCAGTCGTTGGACAGGGGAAGCTGAAGCTTTCTTT.

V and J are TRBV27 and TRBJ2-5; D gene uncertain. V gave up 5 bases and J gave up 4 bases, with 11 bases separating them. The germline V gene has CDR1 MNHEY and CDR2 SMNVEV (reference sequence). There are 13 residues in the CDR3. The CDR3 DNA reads TGTGCCAGCAGTCCCAAGCCTGGAGAGACCCAGTACTTC. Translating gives CASSPKPGETQYF.

The CDR3 region is CASREKWNTEAFF. The CDR3 DNA sequence: TGTGCCAGCAGGGAGAAGTGGAACACTGAAGCTTTCTTT. The chain joins TRBV11-3 to TRBJ1-1; D unclear. CDR3 length: 13 residues. Trimming removed 6 bases at V and 1 base at J, with 9 bases between. Per germline, CDR1 SGHNT and CDR2 YENEEA.

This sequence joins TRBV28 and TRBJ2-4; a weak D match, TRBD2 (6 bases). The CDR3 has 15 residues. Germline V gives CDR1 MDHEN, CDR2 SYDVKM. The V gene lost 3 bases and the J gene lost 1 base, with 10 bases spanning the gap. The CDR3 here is CASSFWGDAKNIQYF. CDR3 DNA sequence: TGTGCCAGCAGTTTTTGGGGGGACGCCAAAAACATTCAGTACTTC.

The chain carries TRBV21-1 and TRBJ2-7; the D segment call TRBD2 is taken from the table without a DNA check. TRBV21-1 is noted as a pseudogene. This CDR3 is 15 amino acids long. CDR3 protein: CASSNPERGSYEQYF. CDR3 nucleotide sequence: TGTGCCAGCAGCAACCCCGAACGCGGGTCCTACGAGCAGTACTTC.

CDR3 sequence (DNA): TGTGCCAGCAGTCGGGACAGGGGGGTGGCCGAGCAGTACTTC. It specifies CASSRDRGVAEQYF. The chain links TRBV27 to TRBJ2-7; 11 bases map to TRBD1. The germline V gene has CDR1 MNHEY and CDR2 SMNVEV (reference sequence). The ends lost 5 bases at V and 6 bases at J; junction bases unmatched: 6. CDR3 length equals 14 residues.

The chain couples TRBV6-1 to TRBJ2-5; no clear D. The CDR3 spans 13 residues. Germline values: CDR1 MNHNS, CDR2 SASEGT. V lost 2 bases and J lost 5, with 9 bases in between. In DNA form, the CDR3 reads TGTGCCAGCAGTGAAAACTACCCGGAGACCCAGTACTTC. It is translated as CASSENYPETQYF.

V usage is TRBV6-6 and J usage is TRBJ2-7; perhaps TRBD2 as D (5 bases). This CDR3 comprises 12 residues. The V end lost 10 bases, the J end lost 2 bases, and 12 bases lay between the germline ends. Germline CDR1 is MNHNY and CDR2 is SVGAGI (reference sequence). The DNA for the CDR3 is TGTGCCACCGGGGTCGGGGCCTACGAGCAGTACTTC. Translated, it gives CATGVGAYEQYF.

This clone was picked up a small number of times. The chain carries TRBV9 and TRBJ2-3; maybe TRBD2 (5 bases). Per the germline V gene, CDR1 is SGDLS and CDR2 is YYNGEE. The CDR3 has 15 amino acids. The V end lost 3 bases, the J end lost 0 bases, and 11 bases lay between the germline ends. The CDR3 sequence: CASSDPGSSTDTQYF. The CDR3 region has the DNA TGTGCCAGCAGCGACCCGGGGTCAAGCACAGATACGCAGTATTTT.

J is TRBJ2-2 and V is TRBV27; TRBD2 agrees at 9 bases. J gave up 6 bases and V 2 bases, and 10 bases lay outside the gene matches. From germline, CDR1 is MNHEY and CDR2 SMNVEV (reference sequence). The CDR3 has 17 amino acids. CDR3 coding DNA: TGTGCCAGCAGTTTAACAAGCGCGGGACTAGCATCCGGGGAGCTGTTTTTT. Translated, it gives CASSLTSAGLASGELFF.